This record looks at one T cell receptor beta chain sequence and its context. The record originates from a study of blood T cell repertoires in COVID-19. The method was immunoSEQ multiplex PCR; TCRdb's version includes in-frame clones alone and lacks a portion of them. The sample consists of about 26,000 clones, roughly 90% of them appearing once. This clonotype was obtained from a human donor in a cohort sampled during active COVID-19. The sequenced sample consisted of peripheral blood.

The CDR3 nucleotides read TGTGCCAGTAAGGACATACCGCATAGCAATCAGCCCCAGCATTTT. This codes for CASKDIPHSNQPQHF. The rearrangement joins TRBV19 to TRBJ1-5, with D possibly being TRBD1 (5 bases). Germline lookup yields CDR1 LNHDA and CDR2 SQIVND (reference sequence). Trimming took off 7 bases at V and 0 bases at J, with 13 bases between the two ends. The CDR3 covers 15 residues.